This TCR beta chain is from a study of beta chain features in type 1 diabetes. To note about this clone: Its antigen is undetermined.

Study-wide results and caveats: Lower insertion and higher deletion counts appeared at VDJ junctions in type 1 diabetes patients. Moderate yet significant TCRB CDR3 shortening was seen in Type 1 diabetes patients in all four CD4+ subsets. Sequencing from cDNA could over-represent high-TCR-expressing cells. Still unanswered here is whether HLA type influences TCRB rearrangement.

A CD45RO/CCR7/CD25/CD127/CD95/CD27 panel sorted naive, central memory, regulatory and stem cell-like memory CD4+ cells. This CDR3 is built from 13 residues. CDR1 and CDR2 (germline): SGDLS, YYNGEE. V was pared by 2 bases and J by 7 bases, with 12 bases between. Reverse transcription of all isolated RNA meant that expressed TCRB transcripts were sequenced. Method: immunoSEQ multiplex PCR; TCRdb's copy keeps in-frame clones and lacks some. The table has about 340,000 clones, roughly 13% seen once. Material for sequencing was naive CD4+ T cells from blood. The TCR sequence derives from a woman in her late teens or twenties with type 1 diabetes. The rearrangement links TRBV9 to TRBJ1-1; no clear D. The CDR3 sequence is CASSVNMRGEAFF. CDR3 DNA: TGTGCCAGCAGCGTTAATATGCGGGGTGAAGCTTTCTTT.